Listed below are T cell receptor beta chains from one sample, sequenced in a study of metastatic and nonmetastatic thyroid tumors. TCRdb ran MiXCR on the PCR reads. The repertoire holds about 17,000 clones, with roughly 25% as singletons. Sample: tumor tissue. The receptors originated from a female donor with papillary thyroid cancer or a benign thyroid nodule (not recorded which). Some clones in this sample may be carry-over from other donors' samples. The CDR3 runs from the conserved cysteine through the conserved F or W. D genes are given only for firm matches. The size field is filled for only some rows; it gives once, few, many or a size class.

len | j_gene | abundance | d_gene | v_gene | CDR3nt | CDR3aa
16 | TRBJ2-2 | many | TRBD1 | TRBV7-9 | TGTGCCAGCAGCGCACCGGGACAGAGAAACACCGGGGAGCTGTTTTTT | CASSAPGQRNTGELFF
14 | TRBJ2-7 | many | TRBD1 | TRBV12-3/TRBV12-4 | TGTGCCAGCAGTTACAGGGGACGGGAATACGAGCAGTACTTC | CASSYRGREYEQYF
16 | TRBJ2-5 | many | TRBD2 | TRBV5-1 | TGCGCCAGCAGCGGTGGAGTAGCGGGACACCAAGAGACCCAGTACTTC | CASSGGVAGHQETQYF
13 | TRBJ2-2 | - | - | TRBV11-3 | TGTGCCAGCGGCGGCCGTATTGGCGGGGAGCTGTCTTTT | CASGGRIGGELSF
14 | TRBJ2-1 | - | - | TRBV7-8 | TGTGCCAGCATCCCGAAGACTTTTCCCGGGGAGCAGTTCTTC | CASIPKTFPGEQFF
15 | TRBJ1-2 | - | - | TRBV30 | TGTGCCTGGAGTGTACCTGGTGGCAGTAACTATGGCTACACCTTC | CAWSVPGGSNYGYTF
14 | TRBJ2-7 | - | - | TRBV12-5 | TGTGCTAGTGGTTTGGCAGGACTGGGATTGGAGCAGTACTTC | CASGLAGLGLEQYF
16 | TRBJ2-7 | many | TRBD2 | TRBV24-1 | TGTGCCACCAGTGATCCACGGGGGGGGGGGTCCTACGAGCAGTACTTC | CATSDPRGGGSYEQYF
14 | TRBJ2-3 | many | - | TRBV12-3/TRBV12-4 | TGTGCCAGCAGTCATCTGGGGAACACAGATACGCAGTATTTT | CASSHLGNTDTQYF
13 | TRBJ1-2 | medium-sized | - | TRBV6-1 | TGTGCCAGCAGCCCAGGCCCTAACTATGGCTACACCTTC | CASSPGPNYGYTF
18 | TRBJ2-2 | - | - | TRBV19 | TGTGCCAGTAGTCCAGACCCCCTCGGAGGGGCGAACACCGGGGAGCTGTTTTTT | CASSPDPLGGANTGELFF
15 | TRBJ2-7 | many | - | TRBV25-1 | TGTGCCAGCAGTGAAAAAAGGGGACGGGACTACGAGCAGTACTTC | CASSEKRGRDYEQYF
17 | TRBJ2-1 | few | TRBD2 | TRBV6-2/TRBV6-3 | TGTGCCAGCGGAGGACTAGCGGTAGTCAGCTCCTACAATGAGCAGTTCTTC | CASGGLAVVSSYNEQFF
14 | TRBJ2-3 | many | TRBD2 | TRBV29-1 | TGCAGCGTTGTCCCCGGGAGGAAAACAGATACGCAGTATTTT | CSVVPGRKTDTQYF
16 | TRBJ2-7 | many | TRBD2 | TRBV4-1 | TGCGCCAGCAGCCGGCTAGCGGGAGGGGTCTACGCCGAGCAGTACTTC | CASSRLAGGVYAEQYF
12 | TRBJ1-1 | - | - | TRBV24-1 | TGTGCCACCAGTCACCCGCGGGGTGAAGCTTTCTTT | CATSHPRGEAFF
15 | TRBJ2-7 | - | TRBD1 | TRBV9 | TGTGCCAGCAGCGTCTCGTGGACAGGGTACTACGAGCAGTACTTC | CASSVSWTGYYEQYF
15 | TRBJ2-7 | many | TRBD2 | TRBV5-4 | TGCGCCAGCAGCTTGGAGGGACTAGGGTCCTACGAGCAGTACTTC | CASSLEGLGSYEQYF
15 | TRBJ2-7 | - | - | TRBV11-2 | TGTGCCAGCAGCCCCGGATGGCGGGAATCCGGCGAGCAGTACTTC | CASSPGWRESGEQYF
16 | TRBJ2-1 | many | TRBD1 | TRBV6-1 | TGTGCCACAGGGGGCGCGGGGAATTTGGATTACAATGAGCAGTTCTTC | CATGGAGNLDYNEQFF
15 | TRBJ1-1 | - | TRBD1 | TRBV20-1 | TGCGGTGCTAGATATCCGGGACAGGGCGATACTGAAGCTTTCTTT | CGARYPGQGDTEAFF
13 | TRBJ1-2 | many | TRBD1 | TRBV5-6 | TGTGCCAGCAGCTTGACAGGGGCCGGGGGCTACACCTTC | CASSLTGAGGYTF
16 | TRBJ2-4 | many | - | TRBV6-1 | TGTGCCAGCAGTGAAGCGCGAACCACCCGAGGAAACATTCAGTACTTC | CASSEARTTRGNIQYF
12 | TRBJ2-7 | many | - | TRBV7-9 | TGTGCCAGCAGCTCGGCTAACTACGAGCAGTACTTC | CASSSANYEQYF
16 | TRBJ1-5 | many | TRBD1 | TRBV24-1 | TGTGCCACCAGTGACTCGACAGGGGGCAGCAATCAGCCCCAGCATTTT | CATSDSTGGSNQPQHF
15 | TRBJ2-1 | - | TRBD2 | TRBV5-1 | TGCGCCAGCAGCCTAGTGAGCGGGGCTTCAAGTGAGCAGTTCTTC | CASSLVSGASSEQFF
13 | TRBJ1-1 | once | TRBD1 | TRBV7-9 | TGTGCCAGCAGCTCGACAGGGTGCACTGAAGCTTTCTTC | CASSSTGCTEAFF
13 | TRBJ1-1 | - | - | TRBV5-6 | TGTGCCAGCAGTCTTTTCATGAACACTGAAGCTTTCTTT | CASSLFMNTEAFF
20 | TRBJ2-2 | - | TRBD2 | TRBV7-3 | TGTGCCAGCAGCTTAAAGGGCCTGACTAGCCTCCCCACTAACACCGTGGAGCTGTTTTTT | CASSLKGLTSLPTNTVELFF
15 | TRBJ1-4 | many | TRBD1 | TRBV18 | TGTGCCAGCTCACCAAGGGGACAGGGAGAAGAAAAACTGTTTTTT | CASSPRGQGEEKLFF
15 | TRBJ1-2 | - | - | TRBV7-2 | TGTGCCAGCAGCTTACGTCCCAACCCCAACTATGGCTACACCTTC | CASSLRPNPNYGYTF
15 | TRBJ2-3 | - | - | TRBV5-1 | TGCGCCAGCAGCTTGGAGGTAGCGTTATCAGATACGCAGTATTTT | CASSLEVALSDTQYF
18 | TRBJ2-5 | - | TRBD2 | TRBV9 | TGTGCCAGCAGCATAAAAACTAGCGGGGGGCCTTCACAACAGACCCAGTACTTC | CASSIKTSGGPSQQTQYF
14 | TRBJ2-7 | - | TRBD1 | TRBV19 | TGTGCCAGTAGTATCCGTGGACAGGGGCCCGAGCAGTACTTC | CASSIRGQGPEQYF
19 | TRBJ2-3 | - | TRBD2 | TRBV11-2 | TGTGCCAGCAGCTTAGATAGTAGGCTAGCGGAGGTCACCACAGATACGCAGTATTTT | CASSLDSRLAEVTTDTQYF
17 | TRBJ2-7 | few | TRBD2 | TRBV28 | TGTGCCAGCAACGGAGGGTCGAGGAGCGGGAGGGCCGGGGCGCAGTACTTC | CASNGGSRSGRAGAQYF
13 | TRBJ2-7 | many | TRBD1 | TRBV7-9 | TGTGCCAGCAGTCGTGGACAGGGAGGCGAGCAGTACTTC | CASSRGQGGEQYF
16 | TRBJ2-7 | medium-sized | TRBD2 | TRBV20-1 | TGCAGTGCTAATCCCCCCCCGGGACTACAAAAGTACGAGCAGTACTTC | CSANPPPGLQKYEQYF
14 | TRBJ1-2 | many | TRBD1 | TRBV7-9 | TGTGCCAGCAGCCTGGGGACAGGACCTTATGGCTACACCTTC | CASSLGTGPYGYTF
15 | TRBJ2-5 | few | TRBD1 | TRBV24-1 | TGTGCCACCAGTGATCGGACAGGGGGTTGGGAGACCCAGTACTTC | CATSDRTGGWETQYF